What follows are 20 T cell receptor beta chains derived from one specimen sequenced in a study of monozygotic twins with inflammatory bowel disease. With the 5' RACE reads reprocessed, TCRdb shows one record per CDR3 protein and no DNA. Its listing shows just over 300,000 distinct CDR3 sequences. The specimen sequenced was blood. These receptors originate from a human donor with ulcerative colitis or Crohn's disease, or a healthy co-twin of an affected twin (not recorded which).

V gene TRBV29-1 combines with J gene TRBJ1-2; the D gene TCRdb calls, TRBD1, cannot be checked with no DNA. The CDR3 is made up of 14 amino acids. Germline values: CDR1 SQVTM, CDR2 ANQGSEA. CDR3: CSVEAGQGYYGYTF.

The chain uses TRBV11-3 and TRBJ2-3. CDR1 SGHNT and CDR2 YENEEA come from the germline V gene. This CDR3 has 12 amino acids. CDR3 residues: CASSLDGYPPTF.

The chain recombines TRBV5-1 with TRBJ2-3. The CDR3 covers 14 residues. Germline V gene sequence: CDR1 SGHRS, CDR2 YFSETQ. The CDR3 sequence is CASSRDSSADTQYF.

The chain uses TRBV6-2 or TRBV6-3 and TRBJ2-1; TCRdb proposes TRBD1, but this gene call is untestable without DNA. CDR3 length: 18 residues. Germline CDR1 reads MNHEY; CDR2 reads SVGEGT. CDR3 loop: CASSYATDVAPLHNEQFF.

The chain combines TRBV15 with TRBJ2-5; TCRdb gives TRBD1 as the D gene, but with no DNA this cannot be confirmed. This CDR3 is built from 15 residues. CDR1 and CDR2 from the germline V gene are LNHNV and YYDKDF (reference sequence). The CDR3 sequence: CATSRDSDRVGTQYF. The full variable domain, in which reference TRBV15 and TRBJ2-5 provide the parts outside the CDR3, is DAMVIQNPRYQVTQFGKPVTLSCSQTLNHNVMYWYQQKSSQAPKLLFHYYDKDFNNEADTPDNFQSRRPNTSFCFLDIRSPGLGDTAMYLCATSRDSDRVGTQYFGPGTRLLVL.

The chain is built from TRBV19 and TRBJ2-7; no DNA is available, so the TRBD1 call from TCRdb remains unchecked. CDR1 is LNHDA, CDR2 SQIVND, per germline (reference sequence). The CDR3 runs to 11 residues. The chain's CDR3 is CASRTGYEQYF.

The V gene is TRBV5-5, the J gene TRBJ2-4; TCRdb picks TRBD1, but there is no DNA to check that call. The germline V gene encodes CDR1 SGHKS and CDR2 YYEKEE (reference sequence). The CDR3 runs to 15 residues. CDR3 amino acids: CASSLGTGTANIQYF. The full variable domain, rest sourced from reference TRBV5-5 and TRBJ2-4, is DAGVTQSPTHLIKTRGQQVTLRCSPISGHKSVSWYQQVLGQGPQFIFQYYEKEERGRGNFPDRFSARQFPNYSSELNVNALLLGDSALYLCASSLGTGTANIQYFGAGTRLSVL.

This rearrangement joins TRBV5-1 to TRBJ1-3; absent DNA, TCRdb's TRBD1 call cannot be checked. Germline V gene data show CDR1 as SGHRS and CDR2 as YFSETQ. This CDR3 is 17 amino acids long. CDR3 sequence reads: CASSLEGARIPGNTIYF.

V and J are TRBV24-1 and TRBJ2-1; no DNA is available, so the TRBD1 call from TCRdb remains unchecked. The CDR3 totals 14 residues. CDR1 is KGHDR, CDR2 SFDVKD, per germline. The CDR3 reads CATSRDGAYNEQFF.

The chain couples TRBV25-1 to TRBJ2-3; the TCRdb D gene call, TRBD2, has no DNA to confirm it. Germline V gene lookup returns CDR1 MGHDK and CDR2 SYGVNS. The CDR3 length is 15 residues. CDR3 sequence reads: CASRTSGARTDTQYF.

The chain has TRBV20-1 and TRBJ1-1; the TCRdb call, TRBD1, lacks DNA for checking. This CDR3 comprises 13 residues. Germline loops: CDR1 DFQATT, CDR2 SNEGSKA (reference sequence). CDR3 in amino acids: CSAPGQGNTEAFF.

The CDR3 loop is CSVESGQLYYGYTF. The V gene is TRBV29-1, the J gene TRBJ1-2; TCRdb names TRBD1, which stays unverified in the absence of DNA. Germline loops: CDR1 SQVTM, CDR2 ANQGSEA. The CDR3 is 14 amino acids.

This rearrangement joins TRBV6-2 or TRBV6-3 to TRBJ2-7; checking the TCRdb D call of TRBD2 is not possible without DNA. Germline CDR1 is MNHEY and CDR2 is SVGEGT. CDR3 size: 12 residues. The CDR3 spells CASSRTSLEQYF.

The chain is built from TRBV27 and TRBJ1-2; TCRdb reports TRBD1, a call that lacks DNA to check it against. Looked up from germline, CDR1 is MNHEY and CDR2 is SMNVEV (reference sequence). The CDR3 is 17 residues long. The CDR3: CASSLYDSDRDYYGYTF.

This sequence joins TRBV7-2 and TRBJ2-6. The CDR3 sequence is 16 residues long. Per the germline V gene, CDR1 is SGHTA and CDR2 is FQGNSA. CDR3 region: CASSLGIPTGANVLTF. Full variable domain (remainder filled in from reference TRBV7-2 and TRBJ2-6): GAGVSQSPSNKVTEKGKDVELRCDPISGHTALYWYRQSLGQGLEFLIYFQGNSAPDKSGLPSDRFSAERTGGSVSTLTIQRTQQEDSAVYLCASSLGIPTGANVLTFGAGSRLTVL.

V and J are TRBV7-3 and TRBJ2-5. The CDR3 is 13 amino acids. CDR1 is SGHTA, CDR2 FQGTGA, per germline. This CDR3 reads CASSRGSQETQYF. The full variable domain, rest sourced from reference TRBV7-3 and TRBJ2-5, is GAGVSQTPSNKVTEKGKYVELRCDPISGHTALYWYRQSLGQGPEFLIYFQGTGAADDSGLPNDRFFAVRPEGSVSTLKIQRTERGDSAVYLCASSRGSQETQYFGPGTRLLVL.

CDR3 region: CASSALVHRVGETQYF. The genes are TRBV19 and TRBJ2-5; TCRdb lists TRBD1, though no DNA is available to test this call. CDR1 and CDR2 from the germline V gene are LNHDA and SQIVND (reference sequence). CDR3 length: 16 residues.

The chain employs TRBV20-1 and TRBJ2-2. CDR3 length: 14 residues. Germline CDR1 is DFQATT and CDR2 is SNEGSKA (reference sequence). The CDR3 spells CSARPHRNSGELFF.

This chain uses TRBV2 with TRBJ2-5; no DNA is available, so the TRBD1 call from TCRdb remains unchecked. The CDR3 is made up of 15 amino acids. Germline CDR1 SNHLY, CDR2 FYNNEI. This CDR3 is CASSRSGTGVETQYF. Full variable domain (remainder filled in from reference TRBV2 and TRBJ2-5): EPEVTQTPSHQVTQMGQEVILRCVPISNHLYFYWYRQILGQKVEFLVSFYNNEISEKSEIFDDQFSVERPDGSNFTLKIRSTKLEDSAMYFCASSRSGTGVETQYFGPGTRLLVL.

V gene TRBV7-2 combines with J gene TRBJ2-3. The CDR3 extends over 13 amino acids. Germline CDR1 SGHTA, CDR2 FQGNSA. CDR3 region: CASSLIRTDTQYF.